This is a list of T cell receptor beta chains from one sample in a study of T cells in Graves' hyperthyroidism and ophthalmopathy. MiXCR was run by TCRdb on the multiplex PCR reads, yielding one entry per CDR3 protein. The profile shows about 560,000 distinct CDR3 sequences, 15% to 19% of them singletons. Sequenced input: blood. The receptor set was obtained from a woman aged 25 to 39 with Graves' hyperthyroidism. CDR3s include the opening cysteine and the closing phenylalanine or tryptophan. The D gene is left open where the match is weak. Size is stated for part of the rows, as once, few or many counts, or as a class when the clone is expanded.

v_gene	abundance	d_gene	j_gene	CDR3nt	CDR3aa
TRBV10-3	NA	TRBD1	TRBJ1-5	TGTGCCATCAGTGGTCAGGGGGCGAATCAGCCCCAGCATTTT	CAISGQGANQPQHF
TRBV10-2	NA	NA	TRBJ1-1	TGCGCCAGCAACACTATTGGGGGCGTGGGAACTGAAGCTTTCTTT	CASNTIGGVGTEAFF
TRBV7-9	NA	NA	TRBJ2-1	TGTGCCAGCAGCTTAAACTTAGACAATGAGCAGTTCTTC	CASSLNLDNEQFF
TRBV20-1	many	NA	TRBJ2-3	TGCAGTGCTGTGGACCGACCCTCAACTAGCACAGATACGCAGTATTTT	CSAVDRPSTSTDTQYF
TRBV20-1	few	TRBD1	TRBJ2-4	TGCAGTGCCCCCAGGGGACAGGGGAGAGCCAAAAACATTCAGTACTTC	CSAPRGQGRAKNIQYF
TRBV20-1	NA	TRBD1	TRBJ2-1	TGCAGTGCTAGAGAACCGACAGGGGGCTTTTACAATGAGCAGTTCTTC	CSAREPTGGFYNEQFF
TRBV10-3	many	NA	TRBJ1-3	TGTGCCATCAGTGACGCGGCAGGGGCTGGAAACACCATATATTTT	CAISDAAGAGNTIYF
TRBV6-1	many	TRBD1	TRBJ2-7	TGTGCCAGCAGCCACGACAGGGGGCGAAGGTCCTACGAGCAGTACTTC	CASSHDRGRRSYEQYF
TRBV7-6	NA	NA	TRBJ2-2	TGTGCCAGCAGCTTAGCCCAGGGGATCACCGGGGAGCTGTTTTTT	CASSLAQGITGELFF
TRBV4-2	few	NA	TRBJ1-3	TGTGCCAGCAGCCAAGATCAACTCTCGAGCTCTGGAAACACCATATATTTT	CASSQDQLSSSGNTIYF
TRBV10-1	many	TRBD2	TRBJ2-1	TGCGCCAGCAGTGAGGGAATAGCGGGGGTCTACAATGAGCAGTTCTTC	CASSEGIAGVYNEQFF
TRBV7-8	many	NA	TRBJ2-5	TGTGCCAGCAGCCTAAGAGGTAGCGAGCTACAAGAGACCCAGTACTTC	CASSLRGSELQETQYF
TRBV19	few	NA	TRBJ1-5	TGTGCCAGTAGAGGTGAAAATCAGCCCCAGCATTTT	CASRGENQPQHF
TRBV7-9	NA	NA	TRBJ2-3	TGTGCCAGCAGCTCCGCCGGGCCCTTTAGCACAGATACGCAGTATTTT	CASSSAGPFSTDTQYF
TRBV12-3/TRBV12-4	many	NA	TRBJ1-1	TGTGCCAGCAGTTTATTCTACTCAGGGGAAATGAACACTGAAGCTTTCTTT	CASSLFYSGEMNTEAFF
TRBV7-2	few	NA	TRBJ1-4	TGTGCCAGTGCAAAAGTCGCGGACCGTAATGAAAAACTGTTTTTT	CASAKVADRNEKLFF
TRBV7-2	many	NA	TRBJ2-2	TGTGCCAGCAGCCATATCCGGAACACCGGGGAGCTGTTTTTT	CASSHIRNTGELFF
TRBV12-3/TRBV12-4	many	TRBD1	TRBJ1-2	TGTGCCAGCAGTTTGAGACAGGGGACTAACTATGGCTACACCTTC	CASSLRQGTNYGYTF
TRBV6-1	many	NA	TRBJ1-1	TGTGCCAGCAGTGAGACAGTAGAGAACACTGAAGCTTTCTTT	CASSETVENTEAFF
TRBV27	many	NA	TRBJ2-4	TGTGCCAGCAGTTTCGGAGGAGCCAAAAACATTCAGTACTTC	CASSFGGAKNIQYF
TRBV19	many	TRBD1	TRBJ2-2	TGTGCCACCTGGACAGGGGGGACCGGGGAGCTGTTTTTT	CATWTGGTGELFF
TRBV7-9	many	TRBD2	TRBJ2-7	TGTGCCAGCAGCTCCGGGACTAGCGGGAGGTACTACGAGCAGTACTTC	CASSSGTSGRYYEQYF
TRBV28	many	TRBD1	TRBJ2-1	TGTGCCAGCAGTCCCTCAAGGACAGGGAAGGACAATGAGCAGTTCTTC	CASSPSRTGKDNEQFF
TRBV20-1	NA	NA	TRBJ1-4	TGCAGTGCCACCTTCTCTCCGAAACTGTTTTTT	CSATFSPKLFF
TRBV20-1	NA	NA	TRBJ1-2	TGCAGTGCCCCTCGCGGGGGCTATGGCTACACCTTC	CSAPRGGYGYTF
TRBV3-1	NA	NA	TRBJ1-3	TGTGCCAGCAGCCCCTCGGCGGGGGGATCTGGAAACACCATATATTTT	CASSPSAGGSGNTIYF
TRBV10-3	NA	NA	TRBJ1-5	TGTGCCATCAGCAAAGATTACAATCAGCCCCAGCATTTT	CAISKDYNQPQHF
TRBV7-2	NA	NA	TRBJ2-3	TGTGCCAGCAGCTTAGGAACGGGAGCGGGAGATACGCAGTATTTT	CASSLGTGAGDTQYF
TRBV14	NA	TRBD1	TRBJ2-2	TGTGCCAGCAGCCATGAAGACAGGGGTGAGGCCGGGGAGCTGTTTTTT	CASSHEDRGEAGELFF
TRBV15	NA	TRBD2	TRBJ2-1	TGTGCCACCAGCAGAGAACACTTGACTAGCGGGGCTGACAATGAGCAGTTCTTC	CATSREHLTSGADNEQFF
TRBV9	few	TRBD1	TRBJ2-7	TGTGCCAGCAGCGTAGTGAAGGGGGCGGAGGAGCAGTACTTC	CASSVVKGAEEQYF
TRBV7-6	many	NA	TRBJ2-7	TGTGCCAGCAGCCCGAGCCGGGGACAATTAGACTACGAGCAGTACTTC	CASSPSRGQLDYEQYF
TRBV6-1	many	TRBD2	TRBJ2-4	TGTGCCAGCAGCCGAAAGGGACTAGCGGAGAACCTAGCCAAAAACATTCAGTACTTC	CASSRKGLAENLAKNIQYF
TRBV12-3/TRBV12-4	many	NA	TRBJ2-7	TGTGCCAGCAGTTCGATAGAAGGTCCCTACGAGCAGTACTTC	CASSSIEGPYEQYF
TRBV29-1	many	NA	TRBJ2-7	TGCAGCGTTGAAGATGGGGGGGGCGAGGAGCAGTACTTC	CSVEDGGGEEQYF
TRBV2	NA	TRBD1	TRBJ2-2	TGTGCCAGCAGGATACCTACAGGGGAAGAGGCCGGGGAGCTGTTTTTT	CASRIPTGEEAGELFF
TRBV20-1	few	NA	TRBJ2-6	TGCAGTGCCAAGCGGCCGGCAGGGGCCAACGTCCTGACTTTC	CSAKRPAGANVLTF
TRBV3-1	NA	NA	TRBJ2-1	TGTGCCAGCAGCCAAGATCGGGGGACTTCCAAGGAGGGGTTCTTC	CASSQDRGTSKEGFF
TRBV20-1	few	NA	TRBJ1-1	TGCAGTGCTAGAGTGGGCACTGAAGCTTTCTTT	CSARVGTEAFF
TRBV7-2	many	TRBD1	TRBJ2-7	TGTGCCAGCAGCCCCGGACAGGGGTTCTACTACGAGCAGTACTTC	CASSPGQGFYYEQYF
TRBV12-5	many	TRBD2	TRBJ2-1	TGTGCTAGTGCCCCTCTCAGCGGGAGTTACAATGAGCAGTTCTTC	CASAPLSGSYNEQFF
TRBV5-1	many	NA	TRBJ1-1	TGCGCCAGCAGATCTACTGGACAGCTCGAGACTGAAGCTTTCTTT	CASRSTGQLETEAFF
TRBV28	many	TRBD1	TRBJ1-5	TGTGCCAGCAGTTTAGACAGGGGGCGGTATCAGCCCCAGCATTTT	CASSLDRGRYQPQHF
TRBV29-1	NA	NA	TRBJ2-1	TGCAGCGTTGAAGCCGGTGAGCAGTTCTTC	CSVEAGEQFF
TRBV2	many	TRBD1	TRBJ1-5	TGTGCCAGCAGTGAGAGGGACAGGGTGAATCAGCCCCAGCATTTT	CASSERDRVNQPQHF
TRBV19	NA	NA	TRBJ1-1	TGTGCCAGTAGACAACCCAGACAGACTGAAGCTTTCTTT	CASRQPRQTEAFF
TRBV6-5	many	NA	TRBJ2-7	TGTGCCAGCAGTTACTCAGAACTAGTAAAGTACGAGCAGTACTTC	CASSYSELVKYEQYF
TRBV6-2/TRBV6-3	NA	TRBD1	TRBJ2-1	TGTGCCAGCAGTTACTCTGGGACAGTTTATGAGCAGTTCTTC	CASSYSGTVYEQFF